The text below deals with one T cell receptor (beta chain). Its antigen is still unknown. Assay runs were performed at deep level. Using 200 ng DNA, 30,000 to 35,000 T cell genomes, the sorted-subset replicate PCRs were run. The data were produced by immunoSEQ multiplex PCR, yet TCRdb's version contains in-frame clones alone and is incomplete. The sample contains roughly 1,800,000 clones, approximately 94% of which appear only once. The CDR3 sequence is 14 residues long. Germline CDR1 SEHNR, CDR2 FQNEAQ (reference sequence). V lost 7 bases, J lost 2 bases, and 15 bases lay in between. This sample was taken from a study of shared clonotypes between healthy human individuals. The study, taken as a whole, reports: Clonotype sharing across four donors was observed for around 4.8% of naive CD4 clonotypes.

Cells designated naive CD8 were CD45RO-negative and were positively selected for CCR7, with terminally differentiated effector memory CD45RA+ cells excluded. The donor population consisted of healthy HIV-negative adults with no recent acute infections or vaccinations. The chain joins TRBV7-9 to TRBJ2-7; D perhaps matches TRBD1 (5 bases). This TCR derives from a man aged 18 to 29 in good health. The material sequenced was naive CD8+ T cells sorted from blood. The CDR3: CASIPAGSPYEQYF. The CDR3 bases are TGTGCCAGCATACCTGCAGGGTCCCCCTACGAGCAGTACTTC.